This TCR beta chain emerged from a study of molecular identifiers for immune sequencing clone quantification. In its sample, this clonotype was seen many times. Its antigen is still unknown. MiXCR, applied by TCRdb to the PCR reads, yields one record per CDR3 protein. Of hundreds of thousands of distinct CDR3 sequences detected, around 25% appear once; the ten largest clones hold about 0.73%. Study-wide findings and caveats: Effector cells had over 98% of their molecules in clones above 20 RNA copies, while naive cells had under 1%. Highly expanded clone sizes could end up underestimated if a barcode were shared by identical TCR molecules.

The CDR3 extends over 14 amino acids. V lost 3 bases and J lost 2, with 10 bases in between. Germline CDR1 reads SQVTM; CDR2 reads ANQGSEA. Sequences were obtained from naive CD8+ T cells from blood, with Jurkat cell RNA spiked in. As for subset: FACS-sorted CD8+CD4-CCR7+CD45RA+ naive T cells. This TCR was recovered from a human donor in good health. Some libraries in this study had Jurkat cell RNA spiked in. The rearrangement joins TRBV29-1 to TRBJ2-2; the D gene is possibly TRBD1 (6 bases). The CDR3 here is CSVEAGTNTGELFF. The CDR3 nucleotides read TGCAGCGTTGAGGCAGGGACAAACACCGGGGAGCTGTTTTTT.